This is a list of T cell receptor beta chains from one sample in a study of blood T cell repertoires in COVID-19. The table came from immunoSEQ multiplex PCR; TCRdb's copy has only in-frame clones and leaves some out. The sample consists of under 250,000 clones, 75% to 90% of them appearing once. Sequencing was performed on PBMCs or T cells enriched from blood (not recorded which). The receptors were sampled from a woman under 40 who had been exposed to COVID-19. Each CDR3 is given with its conserved first and last residue. The D gene is left open where the match is weak. Some rows have no size entry. The others give once, few or many, or a class for an expanded clone.

TRBJ2-7	once	TRBV20-1	16	TRBD2	TGCAGTGCTAGTGCCGATGGGACTAGCGGGAGAGACGAGCAGTACTTC	CSASADGTSGRDEQYF
TRBJ2-5	.	TRBV10-3	15	TRBD2	TGTGCCATCAGTGAGCGGCTAGCGGGGCAAGAGACCCAGTACTTC	CAISERLAGQETQYF
TRBJ2-7	.	TRBV11-1	11	.	TGTGCCAGCAGCGAGATCTACGAGCAGTACTTC	CASSEIYEQYF
TRBJ2-1	.	TRBV1	19	.	TGCACCAGCAGCCTCTCATCTGGGACTAGCGGGCCCCTATACAATGAGCAGTTCTTC	CTSSLSSGTSGPLYNEQFF
TRBJ1-6	once	TRBV9	15	.	TGTGCCAGCAGTGGCTCAGGGAGGGCCAATTCACCCCTCCACTTT	CASSGSGRANSPLHF
TRBJ2-7	.	TRBV11-1	15	TRBD2	TGTGCCAGCAGCCTCCAACCTAGCGGGGGATACGAGCAGTACTTC	CASSLQPSGGYEQYF
TRBJ2-5	once	TRBV14	13	.	TGTGCCAGCAGCCCCTCAGGTAGAGAGACCCAGTACTTC	CASSPSGRETQYF
TRBJ1-3	.	TRBV11-3	18	TRBD1	TGTGCCAGCAGCTTAGTCGGCGGACAGGGTCAAACTGGAAACACCATATATTTT	CASSLVGGQGQTGNTIYF
TRBJ1-3	.	TRBV9	16	.	TGTGCCAGCACCCCCAGCCCCCACAGGGATGGAAACACCATATATTTT	CASTPSPHRDGNTIYF
TRBJ2-5	once	TRBV11-3	15	.	TGTGCCAGCAGCTTAGATGGGGCCAGCGGGGAGACCCAGTACTTC	CASSLDGASGETQYF
TRBJ2-7	.	TRBV2	12	.	TGTGCCAGCAAATTGGCAAACTACGAGCAGTACTTC	CASKLANYEQYF
TRBJ1-1	.	TRBV10-1	15	.	TGCGCCAGCAGTGAGTCGGGGGGGCTGGATACTGAAGCTTTCTTT	CASSESGGLDTEAFF
TRBJ2-1	many	TRBV6-4	16	TRBD2	TGTGCCAGCAGTGACTCGGGGCGGGAGGGCCTCAATGAGCAGTTCTTC	CASSDSGREGLNEQFF
TRBJ2-1	.	TRBV4-2	17	TRBD2	TGTGCCAGCAGCCCGTTCACTAGCGGGACTTCCTACAATGAGCAGTTCTTC	CASSPFTSGTSYNEQFF
TRBJ2-7	.	TRBV11-1	12	.	TGTGCCAGCAGCTTAGCAACTTACGAGCAGTACTTC	CASSLATYEQYF
TRBJ1-2	.	TRBV5-5	14	.	TGTGCCAGCAGCTTCGGGGGAGTTAACTATGGCTACACCTTC	CASSFGGVNYGYTF
TRBJ2-7	.	TRBV11-2	13	TRBD2	TGTGCCAGCAGCTTCCCTAGCGGGAGTTGGCAGTACTTC	CASSFPSGSWQYF
TRBJ2-1	.	TRBV5-1	12	.	TGCGCCAGCAGCTTGGAGCTTGATGAGCAGTTCTTC	CASSLELDEQFF
TRBJ2-3	once	TRBV5-6	14	TRBD1	TGTGCCAGCAGCCCCCGGACAGGGACAGATACGCAGTATTTT	CASSPRTGTDTQYF
TRBJ2-2	many	TRBV28	12	.	TGTGCCAGCAGTTTAGGAGGTCGGGAGCTGTTTTTT	CASSLGGRELFF
TRBJ2-1	.	TRBV12-2	16	.	TGTGCAAGTCGCTTATTGAAAACTAGCGGCCACAATGAGCAGTTCTTC	CASRLLKTSGHNEQFF
TRBJ1-1	.	TRBV6-5	14	.	TGTGCCAGCAGTTACTTAGCGGCGAACACTGAAGCTTTCTTT	CASSYLAANTEAFF
TRBJ2-5	.	TRBV2	15	TRBD1	TGTGCCAGTATATTTACGGACAGGGGAAAGGAGACCCAGTACTTC	CASIFTDRGKETQYF
TRBJ2-1	.	TRBV27	17	TRBD1	TGTGCCAGCAGTCTCTGGGACAGGTGGGGGACCTACAATGAGCAGTTCTTC	CASSLWDRWGTYNEQFF
TRBJ2-1	.	TRBV19	17	TRBD2	TGTGCCAGTAGTATTCTTCCTGGCGGGAGCTCCTACAATGAGCAGTTCTTC	CASSILPGGSSYNEQFF
TRBJ1-1	.	TRBV7-6	14	.	TGTGCCAGCAGCTCTGCGGTCATGAACACTGAAGCTTTCTTT	CASSSAVMNTEAFF